The rows below give T cell receptor beta chains drawn from one sample of a study of brain T cells in children with intractable seizures. Assay used: immunoSEQ multiplex PCR; TCRdb lists only in-frame clones, some missing. The table has roughly 120,000 clones, 90% to 95% seen once. The starting material was peripheral blood, obtained at surgery. The receptors originated from a boy under three years old with hemimegalencephaly and intractable seizures. CDR3s include the opening cysteine and the closing phenylalanine or tryptophan. D genes are given only for firm matches. Clone size is stated in some rows and not others, as once, few, many or a class when expanded.

clone size	V gene	J gene	D gene	CDR3 protein	CDR3 DNA
once	TRBV19	TRBJ1-1	-	CASRHMTGAANTEAFF	TGTGCCAGTAGGCATATGACGGGAGCGGCGAACACTGAAGCTTTCTTT
-	TRBV10-1	TRBJ2-3	TRBD2	CASSESRLAGTDTQYF	TGCGCCAGCAGTGAGTCGAGGCTAGCGGGCACAGATACGCAGTATTTT
-	TRBV10-3	TRBJ2-7	-	CAISLALTGNEQYF	TGTGCCATCAGTCTAGCATTGACAGGTAACGAGCAGTACTTC
-	TRBV2	TRBJ1-1	-	CASSRAMNTEAFF	TGTGCCAGCTCGAGAGCTATGAACACTGAAGCTTTCTTT
-	TRBV5-1	TRBJ2-1	-	CASSLDSSYNEQFF	TGCGCCAGCAGCTTGGACAGCTCCTACAATGAGCAGTTCTTC
-	TRBV4-2	TRBJ2-1	-	CASSQGLVSYNEQFF	TGTGCCAGCAGCCAAGGGCTAGTTAGCTACAATGAGCAGTTCTTC
-	TRBV6-2/TRBV6-3	TRBJ2-3	TRBD2	CASSWPIGLAGEDTQYF	TGTGCCAGCAGTTGGCCAATCGGACTAGCGGGAGAAGATACGCAGTATTTT
-	TRBV9	TRBJ1-6	-	CASSVAPNSPLHF	TGTGCCAGCAGCGTAGCCCCTAATTCACCCCTCCACTTT
-	TRBV6-6	TRBJ2-7	TRBD2	CASSRSGEYEQYF	TGTGCCAGCTCAAGAAGCGGGGAATACGAGCAGTACTTC
-	TRBV6-5	TRBJ2-7	-	CASGSYEQYF	TGTGCCAGCGGATCATACGAGCAGTACTTC
-	TRBV18	TRBJ2-3	-	CASSPPRGPIAGTDTQYF	TGTGCCAGCTCACCACCCCGGGGCCCGATCGCTGGCACAGATACGCAGTATTTT
-	TRBV6-5	TRBJ2-5	TRBD2	CASSYSSSGQETQYF	TGTGCCAGCAGTTACTCCTCTAGCGGGCAAGAGACCCAGTACTTC
-	TRBV28	TRBJ1-6	-	CASTLRRGFLHF	TGTGCCAGCACCCTTCGACGGGGGTTCCTCCACTTT
-	TRBV13	TRBJ1-1	-	CASSPEDRSNTEAFF	TGTGCCAGCAGCCCAGAAGACAGGTCGAACACTGAAGCTTTCTTT
-	TRBV5-1	TRBJ2-2	-	CASSLSGTGELFF	TGCGCCAGCAGCTTGAGTGGCACCGGGGAGCTGTTTTTT
-	TRBV6-6	TRBJ2-7	TRBD1	CATIRDSGNYEQYF	TGTGCCACCATTCGGGACAGCGGCAACTACGAGCAGTACTTC
-	TRBV4-1	TRBJ2-3	-	CASSQASLTDTQYF	TGCGCCAGCAGCCAGGCCAGCCTAACAGATACGCAGTATTTT
-	TRBV6-5	TRBJ1-1	TRBD1	CASSWDRGLETEAFF	TGTGCCAGCAGCTGGGACAGGGGGCTTGAGACTGAAGCTTTCTTT
-	TRBV18	TRBJ1-3	TRBD1	CASSPRGQGVAGNTIYF	TGTGCCAGCTCACCAAGGGGACAGGGTGTAGCTGGAAACACCATATATTTT
-	TRBV6-5	TRBJ2-7	-	CASSWTTNSYEQYF	TGTGCCAGCAGTTGGACAACGAACTCCTACGAGCAGTACTTC
-	TRBV4-3	TRBJ2-4	-	CASSQVWQGWTKNIQYF	TGCGCCAGCAGCCAAGTCTGGCAGGGGTGGACCAAAAACATTCAGTACTTC
once	TRBV5-1	TRBJ1-1	TRBD1	CASSFGQAPGAFF	TGCGCCAGCAGCTTCGGACAGGCCCCGGGTGCTTTCTTT
-	TRBV7-2	TRBJ1-2	-	CASSLSGAPRPYGYTF	TGTGCCAGCAGCTTGTCAGGGGCGCCAAGGCCCTATGGCTACACCTTC
-	TRBV19	TRBJ2-3	TRBD2	CASNWGGITDTQYF	TGTGCCAGTAATTGGGGGGGGATCACAGATACGCAGTATTTT
once	TRBV7-3	TRBJ2-3	-	CASSLGGADTQYF	TGTGCCAGCAGCTTAGGGGGCGCAGATACGCAGTATTTT
-	TRBV28	TRBJ1-1	-	CASSLSGWGNTEAFF	TGTGCCAGCAGTTTATCGGGTTGGGGGAACACTGAAGCTTTCTTT
-	TRBV30	TRBJ1-2	-	CAWRPGLYGYTF	TGTGCCTGGAGACCAGGTCTCTATGGCTACACCTTC
-	TRBV3-1/TRBV3-2	TRBJ2-3	TRBD2	CASSQLAGRGTDTQYF	TGTGCCAGCAGCCAACTAGCGGGGCGGGGCACAGATACGCAGTATTTT
-	TRBV6-6	TRBJ2-7	TRBD2	CASSLSGRGYEQYF	TGTGCCAGCAGTCTTAGCGGGAGGGGGTACGAGCAGTACTTC
-	TRBV6-5	TRBJ1-5	-	CASSYSETARNQPQHF	TGTGCCAGCAGTTACTCTGAGACAGCGCGCAATCAGCCCCAGCATTTT
-	TRBV28	TRBJ2-7	-	CASSPTLGSYEQYF	TGTGCCAGCAGTCCTACACTGGGCTCCTACGAGCAGTACTTC
-	TRBV5-1	TRBJ2-1	TRBD2	CASSASGGSYNEQFF	TGCGCCAGCAGTGCCAGCGGGGGCTCCTACAATGAGCAGTTCTTC
-	TRBV4-3	TRBJ2-1	-	CASSPHPPRATRGEQFF	TGCGCCAGCAGCCCCCATCCCCCCAGGGCCACGAGGGGTGAGCAGTTCTTC
-	TRBV27	TRBJ1-4	TRBD1	CASSLQGVSEKLFF	TGTGCCAGCAGCCTACAGGGGGTCAGTGAAAAACTGTTTTTT
-	TRBV19	TRBJ2-2	-	CASNSVNTGELFF	TGTGCCAGTAACTCCGTGAACACCGGGGAGCTGTTTTTT
-	TRBV28	TRBJ1-5	TRBD1	CASSLAGTGGVQPQHF	TGTGCCAGCAGTTTAGCCGGGACAGGGGGCGTTCAGCCCCAGCATTTT
-	TRBV19	TRBJ2-7	TRBD2	CASSTLAGCNEQYF	TGTGCCAGTAGTACTCTAGCGGGATGCAACGAGCAGTACTTC
-	TRBV25-1	TRBJ2-5	TRBD1	CASSARTGGKETQYF	TGTGCCAGCAGTGCTCGGACAGGGGGAAAAGAGACCCAGTACTTC
-	TRBV6-5	TRBJ2-4	-	CASVWEKLAKNIQYF	TGTGCCAGCGTCTGGGAGAAGTTAGCCAAAAACATTCAGTACTTC
-	TRBV7-2	TRBJ1-1	-	CASSTQGFTEAFF	TGTGCCAGCAGCACACAGGGATTCACTGAAGCTTTCTTT
-	TRBV4-2	TRBJ2-1	-	CASSRGEGLTDNEQFF	TGTGCCAGCAGCCGGGGGGAAGGGCTAACGGACAATGAGCAGTTCTTC
-	TRBV7-7	TRBJ1-5	TRBD1	CASSFKGQGGASNQPQHF	TGTGCCAGCAGCTTTAAAGGACAGGGAGGGGCTAGCAATCAGCCCCAGCATTTT
-	TRBV11-3	TRBJ2-3	-	CASSLGSSASTDTQYF	TGTGCCAGCAGCTTGGGATCTAGCGCTAGCACAGATACGCAGTATTTT
-	TRBV3-1/TRBV3-2	TRBJ1-3	-	CASSERGSGNTIYF	TGTGCCAGCAGCGAGCGGGGATCTGGAAACACCATATATTTT
-	TRBV6-2/TRBV6-3	TRBJ2-5	-	CASSYPGPTTQYF	TGTGCCAGCAGTTACCCGGGACCGACCACCCAGTACTTC
-	TRBV4-1	TRBJ2-7	TRBD2	CASSPAGGTYEQYF	TGCGCCAGCAGCCCAGCGGGAGGGACCTACGAGCAGTACTTC
-	TRBV25-1	TRBJ2-1	TRBD2	CASTASGRGEQFF	TGTGCCAGCACGGCTAGCGGGAGGGGTGAGCAGTTCTTC
-	TRBV18	TRBJ2-2	TRBD1	CASSATGAPNTGELFF	TGTGCCAGCTCAGCCACAGGGGCCCCGAACACCGGGGAGCTGTTTTTT
-	TRBV28	TRBJ1-5	-	CASSSRGGRDQPQHF	TGTGCCAGCAGTTCCCGGGGGGGGAGAGATCAGCCCCAGCATTTT
-	TRBV12-5	TRBJ1-5	-	CARPPRGGHNTQPQHF	TGTGCTAGGCCTCCGAGGGGGGGCCATAATACCCAGCCCCAGCATTTT
-	TRBV6-2/TRBV6-3	TRBJ2-3	-	CASSWGTDTQYF	TGTGCCAGCAGTTGGGGCACAGATACGCAGTATTTT
-	TRBV5-4	TRBJ2-5	-	CASSLGRKETQYF	TGTGCCAGCAGCCTGGGACGAAAAGAGACCCAGTACTTC
once	TRBV18	TRBJ2-7	-	CASSPGSSYEQYF	TGTGCCAGCTCACCTGGGAGCTCCTACGAGCAGTACTTC
-	TRBV28	TRBJ1-2	-	CASSLLEGGLSHYGYTF	TGTGCCAGCAGTTTGTTGGAGGGGGGCCTGTCGCACTATGGCTACACCTTC
-	TRBV5-4	TRBJ1-2	-	CASSLIGQGPYGYTF	TGTGCCAGCAGCTTGATCGGGCAGGGGCCCTATGGCTACACCTTC
-	TRBV3-1/TRBV3-2	TRBJ2-1	-	CASSLWRGMGNEQFF	TGTGCCAGCAGCCTTTGGCGCGGGATGGGCAATGAGCAGTTCTTC
-	TRBV20-1	TRBJ2-7	-	CSASRVFYEQYF	TGCAGTGCTAGTAGGGTTTTCTACGAGCAGTACTTC
-	TRBV5-1	TRBJ1-3	-	CASSLTSGNTIYF	TGCGCCAGCAGCTTGACCTCTGGAAACACCATATATTTT
-	TRBV5-1	TRBJ2-1	TRBD2	CASSLARAGRSYNEQFF	TGCGCCAGCAGCTTGGCCAGAGCGGGACGCTCCTACAATGAGCAGTTCTTC